These 19 T cell receptor beta chains share one sample of origin, sequenced in a study of T cells in Graves' hyperthyroidism and ophthalmopathy. Researchers amplified the TCR beta CDR3 regions from RNA transcripts. First-round RT-PCR with HTBI primers amplified the TCR CDR3 region. TCRdb re-called the multiplex PCR reads through MiXCR, storing one row per CDR3 protein. Of 600,000 to 800,000 distinct CDR3 sequences in the sample, roughly a third were seen once. The sample comprised blood. The receptors were gathered from a woman aged 40 to 50 with Graves' hyperthyroidism.

The chain employs TRBV12-3 or TRBV12-4 and TRBJ2-2, with D uncertain. CDR3 length: 14 residues. V was clipped by 2 bases and J by 3 bases, with 7 bases between them. Here the CDR3 DNA reads TGTGCCAGCAGTTTAATGGGGTACACCGGGGAGCTGTTTTTT. Protein: CASSLMGYTGELFF.

This clonotype has ten or more counts. This rearrangement joins TRBV15 to TRBJ2-5, with unresolved D. The germline V gene encodes CDR1 LNHNV and CDR2 YYDKDF (reference sequence). The CDR3 contains 15 residues. V shed 0 bases and J shed 8 bases, with 16 bases lying between them. The CDR3 bases are TGTGCCACCAGCAGAGATAAAGTGGACGCTGCTACCCAGTACTTC. Protein: CATSRDKVDAATQYF.

The rearrangement joins TRBV6-1 to TRBJ2-2; D remains unclear. The germline CDR1 and CDR2 sequences are MNHNS and SASEGT. The V end lost 7 bases, the J end lost 5 bases, and 11 bases lay between the germline ends. The CDR3 runs to 13 residues. CDR3 in amino acids: CASKNGYTGELFF. CDR3 coding DNA: TGTGCCAGCAAAAATGGCTATACCGGGGAGCTGTTTTTT.

The gene calls are TRBV7-2 and TRBJ1-4, with D hard to call. The germline V and J ends were trimmed by 5 bases and 8 bases, with 24 bases remaining between them. Per the germline V gene, CDR1 is SGHTA and CDR2 is FQGNSA. This CDR3 region has 17 residues. CDR3: CASSHQKPSVKGEKLFF. The CDR3 DNA is TGTGCCAGCAGCCATCAAAAACCCTCCGTCAAGGGAGAAAAACTGTTTTTT.

This chain connects TRBV24-1 to TRBJ1-1; 11 nucleotides align to TRBD1. The junction had 5 bases not matched to a gene; V was cut back by 3 bases and J by 3 bases. The CDR3 has 16 amino acids. CDR1 is KGHDR and CDR2 is SFDVKD in the germline V gene. CDR3 sequence: CATSDTDRGPDTEAFF. Here the CDR3 DNA reads TGTGCCACCAGTGATACGGACAGGGGGCCGGACACTGAAGCTTTCTTT.

This chain joins TRBV4-3 and TRBJ2-2; 7 positions match TRBD1. V gave up 7 bases and J gave up 0 bases; unmatched junction bases: 8. Germline CDR1 and CDR2: LGHNA and YSLEER. The CDR3 sequence is 16 residues long. CDR3 region: CASNTPTGANTGELFF. The DNA of the CDR3 is TGCGCCAGCAACACCCCAACAGGGGCGAACACCGGGGAGCTGTTTTTT.

CDR3 sequence reads: CASSEWGTNKRFEAQYF. For the CDR3, the DNA is TGTGCCAGCAGTGAATGGGGAACTAACAAGAGATTTGAGGCCCAGTACTTC. V is TRBV25-1 and J is TRBJ2-5; D is undetermined. V lost 1 base and J 9 bases, leaving 24 bases between the germline ends. Per the germline V gene, CDR1 is MGHDK and CDR2 is SYGVNS. The CDR3 is 17 amino acids.

The genes are TRBV29-1 and TRBJ1-1; D gene unclear. V was clipped by 4 bases and J by 0 bases, with 9 bases between them. From germline, CDR1 is SQVTM and CDR2 ANQGSEA. The CDR3 length is 13 residues. For the CDR3, the DNA is TGCAGCGTTGTGAGGCGGATGAACACTGAAGCTTTCTTT. It yields the protein CSVVRRMNTEAFF.

V is TRBV29-1 and J is TRBJ1-5, with a tentative D call TRBD1 (5 bases). Germline CDR1 and CDR2: SQVTM and ANQGSEA. The CDR3 contains 13 residues. V lost 3 bases, J lost 11 bases, and 17 bases lay in between. CDR3 region: CSVDDGAGGAQHF. CDR3 nucleotide sequence: TGCAGCGTTGACGACGGGGCCGGGGGGGCCCAGCATTTT.

This clonotype appeared many times. The J gene is TRBJ1-5, the V gene TRBV5-8; D is uncertain. V was shortened by 4 bases and J by 0 bases, with 5 bases between the two germline ends. The germline gives CDR1 SGHTS, CDR2 YDEGEE. The CDR3 is 13 amino acids. The CDR3 here is CASSTDSNQPQHF. CDR3 coding DNA: TGTGCCAGCAGCACAGATAGCAATCAGCCCCAGCATTTT.

The V and J genes are TRBV7-8 and TRBJ1-1; TRBD1 matches 10 bases. The CDR3 covers 13 residues. Germline-derived CDR1 and CDR2 are SGHVS and FQNEAQ. V dropped 4 bases and J dropped 8; count of bases not matched to a gene: 4. The CDR3 is CASSSDRGGEAFF. The CDR3 DNA reads as TGTGCCAGCAGCTCGGACAGGGGGGGAGAAGCTTTCTTT. Looking up the rest from reference TRBV7-8 and TRBJ1-1 gives the full variable domain: GAGVSQSPRYKVAKRGQDVALRCDPISGHVSLFWYQQALGQGPEFLTYFQNEAQLDKSGLPSDRFFAERPEGSVSTLKIQRTQQEDSAVYLCASSSDRGGEAFFGQGTRLTVV.

The V and J genes are TRBV18 and TRBJ2-5; 10 nucleotides agree with TRBD2. From germline, CDR1 is KGHSH and CDR2 LQKENI. With 6 bases clipped from V and 5 bases from J, the junction kept 9 bases outside the gene matches. The CDR3 has 15 amino acids. The CDR3 protein is CASSPAGGPGETQYF. The DNA of the CDR3 is TGTGCCAGCTCGCCAGCGGGAGGGCCTGGCGAGACCCAGTACTTC.

The chain uses TRBV7-9 and TRBJ2-6; TRBD2 might be the D (5 bases). The CDR3 contains 18 residues. Germline-derived CDR1 and CDR2 are SEHNR and FQNEAQ (reference sequence). The germline V and J ends were trimmed by 4 bases and 0 bases, with 16 bases remaining between them. CDR3 in DNA: TGTGCCAGCAGCTCTGGGGAGTTTCGGGCCTCTGGGGCCAACGTCCTGACTTTC. Residues: CASSSGEFRASGANVLTF.

This clonotype has more than one count but fewer than ten. The V gene is TRBV27, the J gene TRBJ1-2, with a weak D call TRBD1 (6 bases). Germline assignment: CDR1 MNHEY and CDR2 SMNVEV (reference sequence). V lost 1 base and J 4 bases, leaving 16 bases between the germline ends. CDR3 length: 16 residues. The CDR3 DNA reads TGTGCCAGCAGTTTATTATCGGGGGCGCCGATCTATGGCTACACCTTC. The encoded protein is CASSLLSGAPIYGYTF.

This clonotype occurred a few times. The rearrangement uses TRBV29-1 and TRBJ2-5; 10 nucleotides agree with TRBD2. The CDR3 length is 17 residues. The germline gives CDR1 SQVTM, CDR2 ANQGSEA. After removal of 6 bases from V and 4 bases from J, the junction contained 17 bases not matched to a gene. The CDR3 loop is CSVRLASEREGRETQYF. DNA for the CDR3: TGCAGCGTCCGGTTGGCGAGTGAGCGGGAGGGCCGAGAGACCCAGTACTTC.

This clonotype has more than one count but fewer than ten. The rearrangement links TRBV4-3 to TRBJ2-7; D perhaps matches TRBD1 (5 bases). The CDR3 length is 15 residues. V gave up 0 bases and J gave up 4 bases, with 13 bases separating them. Germline V gene sequence: CDR1 LGHNA, CDR2 YSLEER. Here the CDR3 reads CASSQERRGLYEQYF. CDR3 bases: TGCGCCAGCAGCCAAGAAAGAAGGGGTTTGTACGAGCAGTACTTC.

This clonotype was seen only once. This chain uses TRBV2 with TRBJ1-3; D is unresolved. Germline CDR1 and CDR2: SNHLY and FYNNEI. Trimming removed 6 bases from V and 2 bases from J, with 14 bases in between. This CDR3 comprises 15 residues. The CDR3 here is CASSQDGPTGNTIYF. For the CDR3, the DNA is TGTGCCAGCAGCCAAGATGGGCCCACTGGAAACACCATATATTTT. Complete variable domain (other parts from reference TRBV2 and TRBJ1-3): EPEVTQTPSHQVTQMGQEVILRCVPISNHLYFYWYRQILGQKVEFLVSFYNNEISEKSEIFDDQFSVERPDGSNFTLKIRSTKLEDSAMYFCASSQDGPTGNTIYFGEGSWLTVV.

This clonotype showed up many times. The chain uses TRBV4-3 and TRBJ1-2, with 8 bases fitting TRBD1. The CDR3 covers 14 residues. Germline trimming cut 1 base from V and 6 bases from J; bases unmatched to any gene: 4. Germline loops: CDR1 LGHNA, CDR2 YSLEER. CDR3 bases: TGCGCCAGCAGCCAAGGTGGACAGGGCAATGGCTACACCTTC. It translates to CASSQGGQGNGYTF.

Note on this clonotype: A junction end diverges from the germline sequence, so it may reflect a read error. The chain joins TRBV5-1 to TRBJ1-2, with a possible D match to TRBD1 (6 bases). This CDR3 region has 14 residues. Germline assignment: CDR1 SGHRS and CDR2 YFSETQ. The CDR3 sequence: CASSWDNQNYGYTF. DNA of the CDR3: TGTGCCAGCAGCTGGGACAACCAAAACTATGGCTACACCTTC.